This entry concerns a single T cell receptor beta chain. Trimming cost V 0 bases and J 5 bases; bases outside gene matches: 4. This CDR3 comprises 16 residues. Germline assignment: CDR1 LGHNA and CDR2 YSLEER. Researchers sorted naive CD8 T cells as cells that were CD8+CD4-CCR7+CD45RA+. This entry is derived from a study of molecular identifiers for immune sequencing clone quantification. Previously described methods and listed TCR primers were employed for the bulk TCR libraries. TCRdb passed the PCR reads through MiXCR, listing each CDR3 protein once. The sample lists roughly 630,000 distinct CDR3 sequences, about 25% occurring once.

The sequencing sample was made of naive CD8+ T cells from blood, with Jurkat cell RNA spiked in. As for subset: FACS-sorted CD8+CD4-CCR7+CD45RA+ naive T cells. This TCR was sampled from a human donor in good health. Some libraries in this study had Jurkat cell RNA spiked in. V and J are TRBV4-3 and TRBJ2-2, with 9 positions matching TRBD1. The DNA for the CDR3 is TGCGCCAGCAGCCAAGATCAGGACAGGGGTACCGGGGAGCTGTTTTTT. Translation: CASSQDQDRGTGELFF.